Detailed here is one T cell receptor (beta chain). Its antigen is not yet known. No per-base quality is available; no much larger clone lies one base away. Counted from cysteine to phenylalanine, this CDR3 has 14 amino acids. Solely the CDR3 DNA is kept, with 42 bases framed from the first base. After removal of 5 bases from V and 3 bases from J, the junction retains 6 bases not matched to a gene. The germline V gene (reference sequence) provides CDR1 SGHAT and CDR2 FQDESV. The cohort comprised approximately 700 healthy bone marrow donors. At the time of sampling, all cohort members were nominally healthy, though unrecorded immune exposures were likely present. The donor tested CMV seronegative, placing the donor among the roughly 400 seronegative members of the cohort. Each donor provided a peripheral blood sample, and peripheral blood mononuclear cells were used for TCR beta sequencing. The Qiagen DNeasy Blood Extraction Kit was used to extract genomic DNA from the blood cell samples.

The library was obtained by the immunoSEQ multiplex PCR assay. A mixture of 60 forward primers for TCR Vbeta segments and 13 reverse primers for TCR Jbeta segments was used in the multiplex PCR. The CDR3 region of rearranged TCR beta genes was amplified from genomic DNA by a multiplex PCR assay. The amplified TCR beta libraries were sequenced on the Illumina HiSeq System as 87-base-pair reads. On the authors' methods: Across the 700 or so repertoires, a later analysis counted 75 million to 90 million unique TCR beta chains, 9 million to 14 million of which were shared by at least two donors. Raw reads were error-corrected and collapsed into unique sequences by a nearest-neighbor algorithm in which closely related sequences were merged to remove PCR and sequencing errors. To assign V, D and J gene segments, CDR3 sequences were aligned to IMGT reference sequences. Each retained sequence needed at least a six-nucleotide match to both a V gene segment and a J gene segment. Rearrangements were classified as productive when the CDR3 lacked stop codons and remained in frame with V and J, and all other rearrangements were classified as non-productive. CDR3 was defined according to IMGT convention as the region running from the second conserved V-encoded cysteine to the conserved J-encoded phenylalanine. Sequences without an unambiguous match to a single V gene segment were excluded from the earlier analysis of about 640 of the donors. An earlier analysis of some 610 of the donors called V segments functional above 56.7% productive rearrangements and segregating when the between-donor standard deviation exceeded 5%. A statistical classification framework was developed to diagnose cytomegalovirus status using the catalog of TCR beta chain sequences. In a later analysis, TCR nucleotide sequences were compared against IMGT/GENE-DB human TR gene sequences so that V and J genes could be assigned. In a later analysis, CDR3 sequences and most-parsimonious VDJ recombination scenarios were assigned using the TCRdist pipeline. In a later analysis, each TCR beta chain was defined by its CDR3 amino acid sequence together with its V-gene family, and reads lacking a unique V-gene family were excluded. A later analysis removed 592 highly shared, low-generation-probability nucleotide sequences to deal with suspected cross-contamination and a sequencing artifact. A later analysis calculated a clonal expansion index for each public chain from normalized within-repertoire ranks of inferred template counts. In a later analysis, generation probabilities were computed with a VDJ recombination model fitted to out-of-frame rearrangements, and the resulting probabilities were checked against IGoR. Hypergeometric tests were used in a later analysis to score TCR-TCR, TCR-HLA and TCR-CMV co-occurrence, with a repertoire-size bias correction applied to the TCR pairs. To estimate false discovery rates, a later analysis permuted the HLA or CMV assignments 20 times. In a later analysis, co-occurring TCRs were grouped with DBSCAN, and TCRdist sequence similarity was added when clustering was performed within HLA-allele-positive subsets. Repertoires with fewer than 30,000 or more than 120,000 public chains were left out of co-occurrence clustering, as were several repertoires with anomalous nucleotide sharing. Held by TCRdb, this immuneACCESS table contains in-frame sequences only and omits some clones. Under half of the omission traces to an unresolved V gene where checked; the cause of the rest is unknown. From that table come the V and J calls and clone size; the DNA was used to work out D and trimming. Here the sample has a few hundred thousand clones; over 90% occur a single time. The ten largest clones add up to roughly 1.6% of the sample.

The data originate from a study of cytomegalovirus exposure and HLA in healthy donors (TCRdb year 2017). In the study overall: An earlier analysis of about 560 of the donors reported 276 Gb of sequence data and 95 million to 120 million unique TCR beta sequences obtained from about 179 million T cells. To predict cytomegalovirus infection status, the study brought together high-throughput TCR immunosequencing, statistical association of individual TCRs with disease status, and machine learning. A later analysis re-analyzed previously published TCR beta repertoires from 600 to 850 donors and added high-resolution HLA genotyping to study TCR occurrence patterns. About 310 gigabases of sequencing data and tens of millions of unique TCR sequences were included in an early release covering over 600 HLA-typed donors. Donor age, sex, ethnicity and CMV serostatus were compiled together with the repertoire data. The aim of the study was to test whether cataloging public T cell receptors could identify signatures of past pathogen exposure. Roughly 5 DR-DQ haplotypes were handled as single units for association and clustering, since linkage in the cohort was strong. The study profiled the T cell repertoires of 550 to 700 subjects by immunosequencing and related them to cytomegalovirus serostatus. Genome-wide SNP genotypes for about 60% of the 666 donors were used in a later genetic analysis, which treated that subset as a discovery cohort. Typing coverage varied by locus: roughly 629-630 donors for A, B, C, DRB1 and DQB1; approximately 500 for DQA1; about 600 for DPA1; 450 to 480 for DPB1. The later analysis used no new phenotypic data to find candidate immune exposures, relying instead on TCR beta sequences and their occurrence across donors. HLA typing included class I and class II loci at four-digit resolution. An earlier analysis of a few hundred of the donors applied high-throughput TCR beta sequencing to assess whether each TCR beta V gene segment acted as functional or pseudogenic. Of the 300 to 500 genotyped donors, less than 90% were placed in the genetic ancestry cluster associated with self-reported Caucasian donors. Besides the first cohort of 666 subjects, a separate validation cohort made up of 90 to 150 different subjects was used. Among roughly 400 genotyped donors of the cohort, an average of roughly 230,000 unique TCR beta nucleotide sequences was sequenced per donor, of which 15% to 20% were non-productive. All discovery cohort repertoires had been generated on a single sequencing platform. Broader findings and caveats from the paper: A further reported finding was that TCR beta sequences accurately predicted the HLA-A and HLA-B alleles for most subjects in the first cohort. A later analysis found that TCR association rates varied across HLA loci, with DRB1 alleles showing the most associated TCRs and HLA-C alleles the fewest. Because some donors lacked HLA typing at each locus, the association tests relied only on the typed subset. Most TCR sequences were observed very rarely across donors, whereas some public TCRs were present in many individuals. When HLA alleles, especially DR and DQ, strongly co-occurred, attributing TCR associations to individual alleles was difficult. Around 16 rarely observed V segments, including chromosome 9 orphons, were excluded from the earlier analysis of approximately 500 of the donors because counts were too low. Only TCR beta chains were sequenced in this cohort, and the absence of alpha or paired-chain data limited detectable features. Immune exposure information for the cohort was limited to CMV serostatus. The authors suggested that the approach could potentially be extended to other disease states and immunological phenotypes. A total of 150 or so TCR beta chains were listed by the study as associated with cytomegalovirus. In a later analysis, some 18,000 TCR beta sequences were associated with specific HLA alleles at a false discovery rate of 0.05. In a later analysis, HLA-associated TCR beta chains were found to be more clonally expanded and to have lower generation probabilities than equally common non-associated chains. Because the 87-base-pair reads could not distinguish some IMGT-functional V segments, including TRBV6-2 and TRBV6-3, those segments were excluded. A later genetic analysis associated a missense DCLRE1C variant with V-gene and J-gene trimming of TCR beta chains, and an independent cohort replicated the association. Roughly uniform sequencing depth across donors was assumed in presence/absence analyses, although this assumption may not hold. An earlier analysis of approximately 530 of the donors showed that most TCR beta V segments appeared in productive rearrangements either about 87% or about 30% of the time, which broadly matched IMGT annotations. According to a later analysis, most CMV-associated TCR beta chains appeared to be HLA-restricted, and the HLA associations seemed to be driven largely by CMV exposure. Linkage disequilibrium might explain the correlated functional status among segregating V segments, but an unknown experimental factor could not be excluded. Several of the top co-occurrence clusters appeared to be linked to parvovirus B19, influenza, CMV and Epstein-Barr virus, according to a later analysis. A later genetic analysis reported fewer N-insertions in productive TCRs among donors in an Asian-associated ancestry cluster than the roughly 620-donor mean. A cluster of highly shared sequence variants was judged likely to be a technical artifact of the sequencing pipeline. The classifier was reported to diagnose cytomegalovirus status with high specificity and sensitivity in both the original and validation cohorts. A few of the identified cytomegalovirus-associated TCR beta chains were confirmed in vitro to be specific for cytomegalovirus antigens.

The rearranged chain carries TRBV11-1 and TRBJ2-7; TRBD2 lines up with 8 middle nucleotides. The origin of this receptor is a girl aged 2 to 10 in good health and CMV-seronegative. Input material: PBMCs. The sequence in DNA is TGTGCCAGCAGCCCTGTAGCGGGGCACTACGAGCAGTACTTC. It specifies CASSPVAGHYEQYF.